Following are 24 T cell receptor beta chains from one sample sequenced in a study of T cell responses to AZD1222 COVID-19 vaccine. Profiled with immunoSEQ multiplex PCR; TCRdb holds only in-frame clones, not every one. The sample contains 95,000 to 110,000 clones, roughly 89% of which appear only once. Sequencing was performed on peripheral blood, taken on day 0 of AZD1222 vaccination. The receptors come from an adult in good health.

The chain joins TRBV6-1 to TRBJ1-3; TRBD1 matches at 7 bases. The V and J ends lost 2 bases and 4 bases, in that order; junction bases with no gene match: 2. The CDR3 loop spans 14 amino acids. The germline CDR1 and CDR2 sequences are MNHNS and SASEGT. The CDR3 region is CASSEQGGGNTIYF. As DNA, the CDR3 is TGTGCCAGCAGTGAACAGGGGGGAGGAAACACCATATATTTT.

The chain joins TRBV30 to TRBJ1-5; D remains ambiguous. This CDR3 contains 13 residues. Trimming stripped 0 bases from V and 0 bases from J, with 3 bases between. Germline assignment: CDR1 GTSNPN and CDR2 SVGIG (reference sequence). The DNA for the CDR3 is TGTGCCTGGAGTGTAGCTAGCAATCAGCCCCAGCATTTT. Protein sequence: CAWSVASNQPQHF.

This chain joins TRBV5-1 and TRBJ2-7, with 7 bases fitting TRBD1. The germline V gene encodes CDR1 SGHRS and CDR2 YFSETQ. With V trimmed by 1 base and J by 1 base, 5 bases remained unmatched. CDR3 size: 15 residues. The CDR3 spells CASSLRGTVSYEQYF. DNA for the CDR3: TGCGCCAGCAGCTTGAGGGGGACAGTTTCCTACGAGCAGTACTTC. The full variable domain, completed using reference TRBV5-1 and TRBJ2-7, is KAGVTQTPRYLIKTRGQQVTLSCSPISGHRSVSWYQQTPGQGLQFLFEYFSETQRNKGNFPGRFSGRQFSNSRSEMNVSTLELGDSALYLCASSLRGTVSYEQYFGPGTRLTVT.

The chain couples TRBV7-2 to TRBJ2-1; D perhaps matches TRBD1 (5 bases). From germline, CDR1 is SGHTA and CDR2 FQGNSA. Trimming removed 5 bases at V and 3 bases at J, with 8 bases between. The CDR3 sequence is 13 residues long. This CDR3 is CASSHGHYNEQFF. CDR3 DNA sequence: TGTGCCAGCAGCCATGGACACTACAATGAGCAGTTCTTC.

The rearrangement uses TRBV7-3 and TRBJ2-7; no clear D gene. The CDR3 totals 13 residues. Germline CDR1 SGHTA, CDR2 FQGTGA. The V and J ends lost 2 bases and 2 bases respectively, with 7 bases between them. CDR3: CASSLGRPYEQYF. The CDR3 region has the DNA TGTGCCAGCAGCTTAGGCCGCCCCTACGAGCAGTACTTC.

This chain joins TRBV7-8 and TRBJ1-5; 7 bases line up with TRBD1. The CDR3 has 16 residues. Trimming removed 2 bases from V and 7 bases from J; junction bases left unmatched: 11. Germline lookup yields CDR1 SGHVS and CDR2 FQNEAQ. CDR3 region: CASSLKGRDSLQPQHF. As DNA, the CDR3 is TGTGCCAGCAGCTTAAAGGGCCGGGACAGCCTCCAGCCCCAGCATTTT.

The J gene is TRBJ1-1, the V gene TRBV19, with 11 bases identical to TRBD1. Germline V gives CDR1 LNHDA, CDR2 SQIVND (reference sequence). The J segment lost 4 bases and the V segment lost 8 bases, leaving 9 bases of the junction unmatched. CDR3 length: 15 residues. The CDR3 protein is CASGGTGGIGTEAFF. The CDR3 coding sequence is TGTGCCAGTGGGGGGACAGGGGGTATAGGCACTGAAGCTTTCTTT.

This sequence joins TRBV30 and TRBJ1-3; 10 positions agree with TRBD1. Germline CDR1 is GTSNPN and CDR2 is SVGIG (reference sequence). The junction had 10 bases not matched to a gene; V was cut back by 4 bases and J by 4 bases. The CDR3 extends over 16 amino acids. The CDR3 coding sequence is TGTGCCTGGACCAATTTGGGGACAGGGGCAGGAAACACCATATATTTT. It is translated as CAWTNLGTGAGNTIYF.

The chain carries TRBV24-1 and TRBJ2-7; 7 positions agree with TRBD1. V lost 2 bases, J lost 5 bases, and 2 bases stayed unmatched. Per germline, CDR1 KGHDR and CDR2 SFDVKD. The CDR3 is 13 residues long. The CDR3 DNA reads as TGTGCCACCAGTGATTACAGGGGAGACGAGCAGTACTTC. Its translation: CATSDYRGDEQYF.

As for this clone: At one of its ends the junction is not consistent with the germline gene, which may arise from a read error. J is TRBJ2-7 and V is TRBV7-9; no firm D call. The germline CDR1 and CDR2 sequences are SEHNR and FQNEAQ (reference sequence). The CDR3 totals 13 residues. The CDR3 DNA follows: TGTGCCGGCAGTTTGGGGAAAGCCTACGAGCAGTACTTC. It codes for CAGSLGKAYEQYF.

The rearrangement joins TRBV6-5 to TRBJ1-2; no clear D. V was cut by 4 bases and J by 9 bases, with 15 bases left in between. CDR1 MNHEY and CDR2 SVGAGI come from the germline V gene. There are 13 residues in the CDR3. CDR3 sequence: CASSFDLRESYTF. The CDR3 bases are TGTGCCAGCAGTTTCGATTTGAGGGAGAGCTACACCTTC.

The V call is TRBV18, the J call TRBJ1-2; D possibly corresponds to TRBD1 (5 bases). Deletions cut 1 base from V and 5 bases from J, with 14 bases between. The CDR3 runs to 15 residues. Germline values: CDR1 KGHSH, CDR2 LQKENI. CDR3 sequence reads: CASSPLQEEGYGYTF. For the CDR3, the DNA is TGTGCCAGCTCACCACTACAGGAGGAAGGGTATGGCTACACCTTC.

This rearrangement joins TRBV11-2 to TRBJ1-1; no firm D call. The germline gives CDR1 SGHAT, CDR2 FQNNGV. The V gene lost 0 bases and the J gene lost 0 bases, with 8 bases spanning the gap. This CDR3 is built from 15 residues. DNA for the CDR3: TGTGCCAGCAGCTTAGAGAGGAGACTGAACACTGAAGCTTTCTTT. Amino acid sequence: CASSLERRLNTEAFF.

J is TRBJ2-5 and V is TRBV27; the match to TRBD2 covers 7 bases. Looked up from germline, CDR1 is MNHEY and CDR2 is SMNVEV (reference sequence). There are 16 residues in the CDR3. The junction had 14 bases not matched to a gene; V was cut back by 6 bases and J by 4 bases. In DNA form, the CDR3 reads TGTGCCAGCAGGCCTTTGCGGGAGTTAGAGGGAGAGACCCAGTACTTC. Its translation is CASRPLRELEGETQYF.

The chain uses TRBV20-1 and TRBJ2-5; D unresolved. Germline-derived CDR1 and CDR2 are DFQATT and SNEGSKA (reference sequence). The ends were cut back, 3 bases at V and 2 bases at J, with 7 bases in the middle. The CDR3 runs 12 residues. The CDR3 loop is CSASLVQETQYF. The CDR3, as DNA: TGCAGTGCTAGTCTAGTACAAGAGACCCAGTACTTC.

This chain uses TRBV11-1 with TRBJ2-1, with D perhaps matching TRBD2 (6 bases). The CDR3 is 14 residues long. Trimming pared 2 bases from V and 8 bases from J, leaving 13 bases between. CDR1 is SGHAT, CDR2 FQDESV, per germline (reference sequence). The CDR3 protein is CASSLSGGIYEQFF. CDR3 nucleotide sequence: TGTGCCAGCAGCTTATCTGGCGGGATTTATGAGCAGTTCTTC.

The rearrangement uses TRBV29-1 and TRBJ2-1; TRBD1 agrees at 8 bases. From germline, CDR1 is SQVTM and CDR2 ANQGSEA. J was trimmed by 10 bases and V by 4 bases; bases with no gene match: 15. The CDR3 totals 15 residues. CDR3 DNA: TGCAGCGTTGGGGAATTTCAGGGGGCGAGTGGGGAGCAGTTCTTC. It encodes CSVGEFQGASGEQFF.

This clone was observed once. The chain combines TRBV11-2 with TRBJ2-3; 10 bases are shared with TRBD2. The CDR3 covers 17 residues. Germline V CDR1 and CDR2: SGHAT, FQNNGV. Losses at the gene ends were 2 bases for V and 3 bases for J; bases not matched to a gene: 8. CDR3 sequence: CASSLRSGRAATDTQYF. The CDR3, as DNA: TGTGCCAGCAGCTTAAGGAGCGGGAGGGCCGCAACAGATACGCAGTATTTT.

The rearrangement uses TRBV7-9 and TRBJ2-1; a possible D gene is TRBD1 (6 bases). The CDR3 is 16 amino acids. Germline CDR1 is SEHNR and CDR2 is FQNEAQ (reference sequence). The germline V and J ends were trimmed by 5 bases and 0 bases, with 14 bases remaining between them. The CDR3 region has the DNA TGTGCCAGCAGCCCGAGGACAGCAAGCTCCTACAATGAGCAGTTCTTC. This translates into CASSPRTASSYNEQFF.

With respect to this clone: Relative to the germline gene, one junction end is altered; a read error may explain this. The rearrangement uses TRBV5-4 and TRBJ1-4, with 11 bases fitting TRBD1. From germline, CDR1 is SGHNT and CDR2 YYREEE (reference sequence). The CDR3 has 15 amino acids. The CDR3 sequence: CASSNGQGAKEKLFF. DNA of the CDR3: TGTGCCAGCAGCAACGGACAGGGGGCTAAAGAAAAACTGTTTTTT.

The CDR3 reads CASSLSGSSYEQYF. For the CDR3, the DNA is TGTGCCAGCAGCTTATCTGGTAGCTCCTACGAGCAGTACTTC. This chain joins TRBV7-3 and TRBJ2-7; D unresolved. In germline, CDR1 is SGHTA, CDR2 FQGTGA. This CDR3 spans 14 amino acids. V was trimmed by 2 bases and J by 0 bases, leaving 8 bases between them.

This clone was detected only once. The chain couples TRBV18 to TRBJ2-4; a possible D gene is TRBD1 (6 bases). The CDR3 loop spans 17 amino acids. The germline V gene has CDR1 KGHSH and CDR2 LQKENI. The V end lost 0 bases, the J end lost 0 bases, and 12 bases lay between the germline ends. CDR3 sequence reads: CASSPPYLGAAKNIQYF. The CDR3 nucleotides are TGTGCCAGCTCACCACCCTACCTGGGGGCAGCCAAAAACATTCAGTACTTC.

The chain carries TRBV7-2 and TRBJ1-3; D remains unclear. Germline values: CDR1 SGHTA, CDR2 FQGNSA. The CDR3 loop spans 14 amino acids. Trimming removed 5 bases from V and 3 bases from J, with 11 bases in between. CDR3 residues: CASSPRTVGNTIYF. CDR3 nucleotides: TGTGCCAGCAGCCCGAGGACGGTTGGAAACACCATATATTTT.

The chain employs TRBV6-5 and TRBJ2-1; D uncertain. The CDR3 is 13 residues long. Trimming took off 4 bases at V and 9 bases at J, with 13 bases between the two ends. In germline, CDR1 is MNHEY, CDR2 SVGAGI. CDR3 in DNA: TGTGCCAGCAGTTCCGGCCTTTTGGGTGAGCAGTTCTTC. Protein: CASSSGLLGEQFF.